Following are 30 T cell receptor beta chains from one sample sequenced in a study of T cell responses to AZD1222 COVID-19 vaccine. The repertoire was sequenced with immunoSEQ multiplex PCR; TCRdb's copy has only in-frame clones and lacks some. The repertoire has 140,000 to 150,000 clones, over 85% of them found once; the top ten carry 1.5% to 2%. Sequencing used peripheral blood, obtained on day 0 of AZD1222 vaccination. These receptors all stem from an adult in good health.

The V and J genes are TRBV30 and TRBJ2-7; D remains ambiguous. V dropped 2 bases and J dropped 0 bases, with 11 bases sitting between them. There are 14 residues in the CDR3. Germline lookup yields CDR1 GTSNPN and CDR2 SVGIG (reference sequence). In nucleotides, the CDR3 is TGTGCCTGGAGTCCTCGCAGTCCCTCCTACGAGCAGTACTTC. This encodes CAWSPRSPSYEQYF.

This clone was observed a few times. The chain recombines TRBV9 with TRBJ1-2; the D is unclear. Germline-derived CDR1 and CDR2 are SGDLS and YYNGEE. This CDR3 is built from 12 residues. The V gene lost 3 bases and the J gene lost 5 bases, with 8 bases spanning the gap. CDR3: CASSAMAYGYTF. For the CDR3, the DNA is TGTGCCAGCAGCGCCATGGCATATGGCTACACCTTC.

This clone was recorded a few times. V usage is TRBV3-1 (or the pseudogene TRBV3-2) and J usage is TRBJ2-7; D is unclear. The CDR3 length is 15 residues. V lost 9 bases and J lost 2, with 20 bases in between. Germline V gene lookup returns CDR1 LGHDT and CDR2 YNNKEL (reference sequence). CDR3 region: CARLSVWGSPYEQYF. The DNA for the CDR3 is TGTGCCAGACTCAGCGTCTGGGGTTCCCCCTACGAGCAGTACTTC.

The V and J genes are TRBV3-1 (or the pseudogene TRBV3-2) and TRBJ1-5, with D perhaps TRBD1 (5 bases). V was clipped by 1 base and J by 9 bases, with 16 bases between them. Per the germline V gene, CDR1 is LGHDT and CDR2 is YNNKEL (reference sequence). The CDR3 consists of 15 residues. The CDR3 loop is CASSQGMGGGWPQHF. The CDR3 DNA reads TGTGCCAGCAGCCAAGGGATGGGCGGGGGGTGGCCCCAGCATTTT.

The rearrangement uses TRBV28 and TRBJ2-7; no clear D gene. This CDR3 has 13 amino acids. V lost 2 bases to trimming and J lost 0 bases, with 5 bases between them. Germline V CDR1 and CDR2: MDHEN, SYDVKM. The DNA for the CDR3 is TGTGCCAGCAGTTTACTACCCTCCTACGAGCAGTACTTC. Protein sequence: CASSLLPSYEQYF. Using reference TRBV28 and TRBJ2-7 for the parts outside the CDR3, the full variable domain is DVKVTQSSRYLVKRTGEKVFLECVQDMDHENMFWYRQDPGLGLRLIYFSYDVKMKEKGDIPEGYSVSREKKERFSLILESASTNQTSMYLCASSLLPSYEQYFGPGTRLTVT.

The CDR3 region is CASSYWGASYEQYF. The CDR3 nucleotides read TGTGCCAGCAGTTACTGGGGGGCGTCCTACGAGCAGTACTTC. The chain carries TRBV6-2 or TRBV6-3 and TRBJ2-7; TRBD1 or TRBD2 may be the D gene (6 bases each). CDR3 length: 14 residues. V was clipped by 1 base and J by 1 base, with 8 bases between them. CDR1 and CDR2 (germline): MNHEY, SVGEGT.

The CDR3 is CASSLSSGQQDGYTF. The CDR3 coding sequence is TGTGCCAGCAGCCTCTCTAGCGGACAGCAAGATGGCTACACCTTC. V usage is TRBV7-3 and J usage is TRBJ1-2; weak D call: TRBD1 (6 bases). V was clipped by 5 bases and J by 6 bases, with 19 bases between them. CDR1 is SGHTA and CDR2 is FQGTGA in the germline V gene. The CDR3 runs to 15 residues.

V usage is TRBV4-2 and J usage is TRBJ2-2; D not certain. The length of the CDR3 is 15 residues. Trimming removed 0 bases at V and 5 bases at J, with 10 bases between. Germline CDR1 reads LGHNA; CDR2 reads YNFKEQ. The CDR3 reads CASSQEASRTGELFF. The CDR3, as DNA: TGTGCCAGCAGCCAAGAAGCGTCTCGGACCGGGGAGCTGTTTTTT.

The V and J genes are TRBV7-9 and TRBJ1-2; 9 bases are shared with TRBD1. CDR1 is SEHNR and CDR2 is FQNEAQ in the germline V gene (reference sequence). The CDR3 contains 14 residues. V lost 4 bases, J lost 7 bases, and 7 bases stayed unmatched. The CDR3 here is CASSWTGAVIGYTF. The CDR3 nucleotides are TGTGCCAGCAGCTGGACAGGGGCCGTAATTGGCTACACCTTC.

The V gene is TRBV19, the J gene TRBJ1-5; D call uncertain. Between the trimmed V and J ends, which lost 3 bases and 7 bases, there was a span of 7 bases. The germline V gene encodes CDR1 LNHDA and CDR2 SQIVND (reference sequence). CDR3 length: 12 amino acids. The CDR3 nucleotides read TGTGCCAGTAGTATGTCCCGCCAGCCCCAGCATTTT. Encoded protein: CASSMSRQPQHF.

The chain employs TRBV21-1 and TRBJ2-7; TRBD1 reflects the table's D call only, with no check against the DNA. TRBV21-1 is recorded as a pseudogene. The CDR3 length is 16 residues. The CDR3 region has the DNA TGTGCCAGCAGCAAAGGTCAGGGGACAGACTCCTACGAGCAGTACTTC. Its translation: CASSKGQGTDSYEQYF.

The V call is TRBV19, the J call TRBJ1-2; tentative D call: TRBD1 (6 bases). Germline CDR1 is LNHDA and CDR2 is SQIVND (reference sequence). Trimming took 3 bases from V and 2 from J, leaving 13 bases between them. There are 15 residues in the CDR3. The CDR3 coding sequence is TGTGCCAGTAGTATTCACGGGACAACCAACTATGGCTACACCTTC. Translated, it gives CASSIHGTTNYGYTF.

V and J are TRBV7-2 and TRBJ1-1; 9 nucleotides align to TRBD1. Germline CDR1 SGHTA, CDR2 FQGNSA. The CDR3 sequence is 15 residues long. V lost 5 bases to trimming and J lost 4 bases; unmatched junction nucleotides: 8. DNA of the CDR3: TGTGCCAGCAGCCTCTCACAGGGGGCTGGCACTGAAGCTTTCTTT. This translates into CASSLSQGAGTEAFF.

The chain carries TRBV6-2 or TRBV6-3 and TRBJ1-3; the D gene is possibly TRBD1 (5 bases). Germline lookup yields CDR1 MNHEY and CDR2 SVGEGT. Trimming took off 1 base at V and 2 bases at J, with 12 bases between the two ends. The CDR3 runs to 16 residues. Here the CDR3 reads CASSYLGGSAGNTIYF. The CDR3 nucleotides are TGTGCCAGCAGTTACTTGGGGGGAAGCGCTGGAAACACCATATATTTT.

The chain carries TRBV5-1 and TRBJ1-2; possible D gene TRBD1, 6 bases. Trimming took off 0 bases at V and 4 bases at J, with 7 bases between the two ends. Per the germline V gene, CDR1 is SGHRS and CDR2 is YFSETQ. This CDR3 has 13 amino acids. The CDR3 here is CASSLDRAYGYTF. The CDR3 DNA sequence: TGCGCCAGCAGCTTGGACAGGGCCTATGGCTACACCTTC.

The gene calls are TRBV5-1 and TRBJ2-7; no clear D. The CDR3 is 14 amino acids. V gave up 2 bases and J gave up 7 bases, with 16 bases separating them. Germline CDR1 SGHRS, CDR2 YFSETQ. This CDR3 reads CASSFDSVLGEQYF. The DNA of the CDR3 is TGCGCCAGCAGCTTTGACTCGGTTTTGGGAGAGCAGTACTTC.

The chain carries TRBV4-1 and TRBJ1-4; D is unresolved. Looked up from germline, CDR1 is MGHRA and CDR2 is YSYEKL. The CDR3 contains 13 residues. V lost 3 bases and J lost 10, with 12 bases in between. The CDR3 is CASSQASWGKLFF. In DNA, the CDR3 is TGCGCCAGCAGCCAGGCCTCGTGGGGAAAACTGTTTTTT.

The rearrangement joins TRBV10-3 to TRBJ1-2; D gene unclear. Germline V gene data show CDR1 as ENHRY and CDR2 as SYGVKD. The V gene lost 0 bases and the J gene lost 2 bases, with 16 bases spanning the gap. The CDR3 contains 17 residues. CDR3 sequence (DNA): TGTGCCATCAGTGAGTCACCTGGGATGGGATTGAACTATGGCTACACCTTC. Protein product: CAISESPGMGLNYGYTF.

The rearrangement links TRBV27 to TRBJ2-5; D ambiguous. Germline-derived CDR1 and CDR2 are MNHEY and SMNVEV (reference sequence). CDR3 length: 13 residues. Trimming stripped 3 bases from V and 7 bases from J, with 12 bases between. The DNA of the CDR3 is TGTGCCAGCAGTTTTTTACAAGAAGGGACCCAGTACTTC. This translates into CASSFLQEGTQYF.

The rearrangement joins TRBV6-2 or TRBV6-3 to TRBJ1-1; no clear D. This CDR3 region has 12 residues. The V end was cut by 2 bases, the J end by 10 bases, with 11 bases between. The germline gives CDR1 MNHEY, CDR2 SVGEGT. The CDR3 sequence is CASSYPGRPAFF. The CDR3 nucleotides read TGTGCCAGCAGTTACCCGGGTAGGCCAGCTTTCTTT.

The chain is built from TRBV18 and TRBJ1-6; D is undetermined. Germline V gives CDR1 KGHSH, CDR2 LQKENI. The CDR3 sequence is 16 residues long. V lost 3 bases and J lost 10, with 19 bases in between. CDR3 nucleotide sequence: TGTGCCAGCTCACCCGTTGGACGGGAGGGTGACTCACCCCTCCACTTT. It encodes CASSPVGREGDSPLHF. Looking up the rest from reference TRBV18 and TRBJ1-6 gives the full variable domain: NAGVMQNPRHLVRRRGQEARLRCSPMKGHSHVYWYRQLPEEGLKFMVYLQKENIIDESGMPKERFSAEFPKEGPSILRIQQVVRGDSAAYFCASSPVGREGDSPLHFGNGTRLTVT.

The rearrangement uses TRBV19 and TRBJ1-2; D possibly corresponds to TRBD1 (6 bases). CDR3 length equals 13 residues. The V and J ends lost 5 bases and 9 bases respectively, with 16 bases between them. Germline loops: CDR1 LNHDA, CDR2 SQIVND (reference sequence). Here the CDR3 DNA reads TGTGCCAGTAGTTTTGGACAGACCGGGAGCTACACCTTC. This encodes CASSFGQTGSYTF.

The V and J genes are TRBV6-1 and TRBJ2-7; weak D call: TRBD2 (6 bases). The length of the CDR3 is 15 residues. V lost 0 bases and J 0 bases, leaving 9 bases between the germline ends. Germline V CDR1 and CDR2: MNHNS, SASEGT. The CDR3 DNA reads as TGTGCCAGCAGTGAAGCGGGGACTGACTCCTACGAGCAGTACTTC. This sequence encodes CASSEAGTDSYEQYF.

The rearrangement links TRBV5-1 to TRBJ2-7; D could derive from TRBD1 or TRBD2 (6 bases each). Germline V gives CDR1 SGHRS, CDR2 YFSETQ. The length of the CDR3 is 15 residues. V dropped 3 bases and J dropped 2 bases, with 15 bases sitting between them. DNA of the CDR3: TGCGCCAGCAGCTCAACGGGGGCACGGACCTACGAGCAGTACTTC. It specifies CASSSTGARTYEQYF.

In DNA form, the CDR3 reads TGTGCCAGCAGCTTCCGGACTAGCGGATCCTCCTACGAGCAGTACTTC. It codes for CASSFRTSGSSYEQYF. This sequence joins TRBV5-4 and TRBJ2-7, with 10 bases that match TRBD2. The CDR3 totals 16 residues. V gave up 2 bases and J gave up 0 bases; unmatched junction bases: 5. Germline-derived CDR1 and CDR2 are SGHNT and YYREEE (reference sequence).

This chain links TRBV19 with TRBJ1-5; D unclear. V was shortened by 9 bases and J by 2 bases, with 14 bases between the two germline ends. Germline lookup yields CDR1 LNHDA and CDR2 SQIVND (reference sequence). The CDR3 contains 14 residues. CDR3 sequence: CARTVPGGNQPQHF. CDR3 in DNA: TGTGCCAGAACAGTCCCCGGGGGCAATCAGCCCCAGCATTTT.

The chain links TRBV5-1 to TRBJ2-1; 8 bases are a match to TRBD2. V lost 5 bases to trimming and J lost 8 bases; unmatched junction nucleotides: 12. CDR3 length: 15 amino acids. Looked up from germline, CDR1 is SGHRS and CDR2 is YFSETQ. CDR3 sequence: CASRLRAGVGDEQFF. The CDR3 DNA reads TGCGCCAGCAGGTTACGAGCGGGAGTCGGAGATGAGCAGTTCTTC. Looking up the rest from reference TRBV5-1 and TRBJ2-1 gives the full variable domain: KAGVTQTPRYLIKTRGQQVTLSCSPISGHRSVSWYQQTPGQGLQFLFEYFSETQRNKGNFPGRFSGRQFSNSRSEMNVSTLELGDSALYLCASRLRAGVGDEQFFGPGTRLTVL.

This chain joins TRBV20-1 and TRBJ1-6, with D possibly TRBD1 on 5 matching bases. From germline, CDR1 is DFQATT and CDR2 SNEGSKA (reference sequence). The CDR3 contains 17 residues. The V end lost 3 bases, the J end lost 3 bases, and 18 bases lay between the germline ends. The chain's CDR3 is CSASWISGGIYNSPLHF. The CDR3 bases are TGCAGTGCTAGTTGGATCAGTGGGGGAATCTATAATTCACCCCTCCACTTT.

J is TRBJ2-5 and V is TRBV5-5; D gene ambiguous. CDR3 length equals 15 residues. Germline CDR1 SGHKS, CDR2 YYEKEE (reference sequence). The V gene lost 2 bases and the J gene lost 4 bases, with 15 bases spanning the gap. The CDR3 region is CASSLIGRSSETQYF. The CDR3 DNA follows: TGTGCCAGCAGCTTAATTGGCAGGTCTTCAGAGACCCAGTACTTC.

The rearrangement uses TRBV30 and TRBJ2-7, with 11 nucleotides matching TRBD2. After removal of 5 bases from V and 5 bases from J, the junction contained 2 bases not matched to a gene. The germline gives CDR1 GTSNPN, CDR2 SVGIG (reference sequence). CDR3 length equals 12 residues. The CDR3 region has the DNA TGTGCCTGGCAGGGACTAGCGGACGAGCAGTACTTC. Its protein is CAWQGLADEQYF.